The 20 T cell receptor beta chains in this list originate from one sample, sequenced in a study of blood T cell repertoires in COVID-19. TCRdb's table, derived via immunoSEQ multiplex PCR, lists solely in-frame clones and lacks some. This sample carries 250,000 or so clones, around 89% of them seen once, and the ten largest clones take approximately 4%. The sample comprised PBMCs or T cells enriched from blood (not recorded which). These receptor sequences come from a woman aged 30 to 39 with acute COVID-19.

A single count supports this clone. The chain has TRBV27 and TRBJ1-2, with TRBD1 identical over 7 bases. Germline CDR1 reads MNHEY; CDR2 reads SMNVEV (reference sequence). The V and J ends lost 6 bases and 7 bases, in that order; junction bases with no gene match: 14. The length of the CDR3 is 15 residues. CDR3 amino acids: CASSPSPSGGVGYTF. CDR3 nucleotides: TGTGCCAGCAGCCCCAGCCCGTCAGGGGGTGTTGGCTACACCTTC.

The chain is built from TRBV28 and TRBJ2-5; 7 bases match TRBD2. V trimming: 5 bases; J trimming: 5 bases; junction bases outside the gene matches: 11. CDR3 length: 15 amino acids. The V gene's germline CDR1 is MDHEN and CDR2 SYDVKM. The CDR3 protein is CASSAGTGGLETQYF. CDR3 sequence (DNA): TGTGCCAGCAGTGCCGGGACGGGGGGATTGGAGACCCAGTACTTC.

The V call is TRBV5-1, the J call TRBJ2-7, with a possible D match to TRBD1 (6 bases). Germline CDR1 and CDR2: SGHRS and YFSETQ. The length of the CDR3 is 16 residues. V lost 5 bases and J lost 0, with 18 bases in between. CDR3 amino acids: CASRLRDTHSSYEQYF. The DNA for the CDR3 is TGCGCCAGCAGACTCCGGGACACTCATTCCTCCTACGAGCAGTACTTC.

In nucleotides, the CDR3 is TGCGCCAGCAGTACCGGGACTAGCGCCTCCAATGAGCAGTTCTTC. It codes for CASSTGTSASNEQFF. The chain recombines TRBV10-1 with TRBJ2-1; 10 nucleotides match TRBD2. The V and J ends lost 5 bases and 6 bases, in that order; junction bases with no gene match: 7. Germline CDR1 reads WNHNN; CDR2 reads SYGVQD (reference sequence). The CDR3 has 15 residues.

This rearrangement joins TRBV19 to TRBJ2-1, with 7 bases lining up with TRBD2. The J segment lost 6 bases and the V segment lost 5 bases, leaving 7 bases of the junction unmatched. Germline-derived CDR1 and CDR2 are LNHDA and SQIVND (reference sequence). The CDR3 is made up of 14 amino acids. CDR3 nucleotide sequence: TGTGCCAGTAGTCTGGGGGAGGGCCTCAATGAGCAGTTCTTC. This gives the protein CASSLGEGLNEQFF.

This clone has a handful of counts. The gene calls are TRBV14 and TRBJ2-5, with D maybe TRBD1 (7 bases). Germline assignment: CDR1 SGHDN and CDR2 FVKESK. Deletions cut 4 bases from V and 1 base from J, with 25 bases between. This CDR3 comprises 19 residues. CDR3 residues: CASSRQGGFPFSAQETQYF. In DNA form, the CDR3 reads TGTGCCAGCAGCCGACAGGGAGGTTTTCCCTTTTCTGCCCAAGAGACCCAGTACTTC.

DNA of the CDR3: TGTGCCACCACCAAGTCCGGGAGGAGTGAAGCTTTCTTT. Translation gives CATTKSGRSEAFF. V gene TRBV28 combines with J gene TRBJ1-1; D gene uncertain. Germline CDR1 reads MDHEN; CDR2 reads SYDVKM. Trimming took off 10 bases at V and 7 bases at J, with 19 bases between the two ends. This CDR3 spans 13 amino acids.

This clone was seen just once. The genes are TRBV4-2 and TRBJ2-1; D call uncertain. CDR1 is LGHNA, CDR2 YNFKEQ, per germline. Trimming took 2 bases from V and 8 from J, leaving 10 bases between them. This CDR3 has 13 residues. The CDR3 DNA reads TGTGCCAGCAGCCAAAGGAGCTTTGATGAGCAGTTCTTC. Residues: CASSQRSFDEQFF.

The gene calls are TRBV7-9 and TRBJ2-2; TRBD2 aligns across 9 bases. With V trimmed by 5 bases and J by 4 bases, 5 bases remained unmatched. Germline CDR1 reads SEHNR; CDR2 reads FQNEAQ (reference sequence). The CDR3 loop spans 15 amino acids. This CDR3 is CASSPGTSSTGELFF. The CDR3 DNA follows: TGTGCCAGCAGCCCCGGGACTAGCAGCACCGGGGAGCTGTTTTTT.

The J gene is TRBJ2-7, the V gene TRBV29-1, with 7 bases fitting TRBD1. V dropped 4 bases and J dropped 1; count of bases not matched to a gene: 1. Germline CDR1 and CDR2: SQVTM and ANQGSEA. This CDR3 has 12 residues. The CDR3 loop is CSVGDSSYEQYF. CDR3 DNA sequence: TGCAGCGTTGGGGACAGTTCCTACGAGCAGTACTTC.

The rearrangement links TRBV11-2 to TRBJ1-5; TRBD1 might be the D (6 bases). V lost 4 bases, J lost 0 bases, and 13 bases lay in between. CDR3 length equals 16 residues. Germline V lookup: CDR1 SGHAT, CDR2 FQNNGV. The CDR3 sequence: CASSWGGGDSNQPQHF. The CDR3 coding sequence is TGTGCCAGCAGCTGGGGAGGGGGGGATAGCAATCAGCCCCAGCATTTT.

The chain recombines TRBV10-3 with TRBJ2-5; TRBD2 is a possible D gene (5 bases). This CDR3 contains 12 residues. V shed 6 bases and J shed 8 bases, with 13 bases lying between them. Per the germline V gene, CDR1 is ENHRY and CDR2 is SYGVKD. For the CDR3, the DNA is TGTGCCATCAGCCCGGACCTAGCTACCCAGTACTTC. Residues: CAISPDLATQYF.

The chain uses TRBV27 and TRBJ2-4; TRBD2 matches at 11 bases. V dropped 5 bases and J dropped 1; count of bases not matched to a gene: 16. This CDR3 region has 20 residues. CDR1 and CDR2 from the germline V gene are MNHEY and SMNVEV (reference sequence). The CDR3 loop is CASSRPVLAGEAGAKNIQYF. For the CDR3, the DNA is TGTGCCAGCAGTCGTCCCGTACTAGCGGGAGAAGCTGGGGCCAAAAACATTCAGTACTTC.

The J gene is TRBJ2-5, the V gene TRBV3-1 (or the pseudogene TRBV3-2); 9 positions match TRBD2. The CDR3 sequence is 14 residues long. The germline V gene encodes CDR1 LGHDT and CDR2 YNNKEL (reference sequence). V lost 4 bases and J lost 4; bases outside the gene matches: 4. The CDR3 DNA follows: TGTGCCAGCAGCCCTGGCGGGAGGGGAGAGACCCAGTACTTC. This sequence encodes CASSPGGRGETQYF.

CDR3 bases: TGTGCCAGCAGTCCCGGCGGCCCTAGCACAGATACGCAGTATTTT. Protein product: CASSPGGPSTDTQYF. The genes are TRBV28 and TRBJ2-3; D ambiguous. Between the trimmed V and J ends, which lost 5 bases and 0 bases, there was a span of 12 bases. This CDR3 is 15 amino acids long. Germline V gene data show CDR1 as MDHEN and CDR2 as SYDVKM.

V is TRBV6-5 and J is TRBJ1-1; D is uncertain. The germline CDR1 and CDR2 sequences are MNHEY and SVGAGI. Trimming took 8 bases from V and 1 from J, leaving 11 bases between them. This CDR3 has 13 amino acids. CDR3 sequence (DNA): TGTGCCAGCCAAGACTTGAAGAACACTGAAGCTTTCTTT. Translating gives CASQDLKNTEAFF.

CDR3 in amino acids: CASSLGLAGGYNEQFF. The CDR3 DNA is TGCGCCAGCAGCTTGGGTCTAGCGGGAGGGTACAATGAGCAGTTCTTC. V gene TRBV5-1 combines with J gene TRBJ2-1; 12 nucleotides agree with TRBD2. V gave up 0 bases and J gave up 4 bases; unmatched junction bases: 2. CDR3 length equals 16 residues. Germline CDR1 is SGHRS and CDR2 is YFSETQ.

V is TRBV27 and J is TRBJ1-1; D gene uncertain. V gave up 0 bases and J gave up 4 bases, with 12 bases separating them. The CDR3 spans 15 residues. Per the germline V gene, CDR1 is MNHEY and CDR2 is SMNVEV (reference sequence). The CDR3 spells CASSLSLEGGTEAFF. In DNA, the CDR3 is TGTGCCAGCAGTTTATCGCTTGAGGGAGGCACTGAAGCTTTCTTT.

This clone was seen a single time. The chain combines TRBV5-4 with TRBJ2-1; no clear D gene. Trimming took 5 bases from V and 9 from J, leaving 9 bases between them. The CDR3 totals 11 residues. Germline lookup yields CDR1 SGHNT and CDR2 YYREEE (reference sequence). In DNA form, the CDR3 reads TGTGCCAGCAGTTCCTCGCGTGAGCAGTTCTTC. It yields the protein CASSSSREQFF.

The rearrangement joins TRBV10-3 to TRBJ1-1; D is unclear. Germline CDR1 and CDR2: ENHRY and SYGVKD. This CDR3 has 14 residues. V was cut by 5 bases and J by 0 bases, with 10 bases left in between. The CDR3 reads CAISPDGMNTEAFF. CDR3 DNA sequence: TGTGCCATCAGTCCCGACGGGATGAACACTGAAGCTTTCTTT.